The 10 T cell receptor beta chains listed next were all sequenced from one sample in a study of blood T cell repertoires in COVID-19. This table comes from immunoSEQ multiplex PCR, and its TCRdb copy is limited to in-frame clones, with some not included. Found here are 250,000 or so clones, approximately 88% of them singletons; the top ten hold more than 3%. The specimen was PBMCs or T cells enriched from blood (not recorded which). Receptors originate from a woman aged 25 to 39 who had been exposed to COVID-19.

J is TRBJ1-4 and V is TRBV5-1; TRBD1 matches at 8 bases. V was pared by 0 bases and J by 3 bases, with 4 bases of the junction left unmatched. Per germline, CDR1 SGHRS and CDR2 YFSETQ. The CDR3 has 16 residues. The CDR3 protein is CASSLVYRGANEKLFF. For the CDR3, the DNA is TGCGCCAGCAGCTTGGTTTACAGGGGGGCTAATGAAAAACTGTTTTTT. Full variable domain (missing parts from reference TRBV5-1 and TRBJ1-4): KAGVTQTPRYLIKTRGQQVTLSCSPISGHRSVSWYQQTPGQGLQFLFEYFSETQRNKGNFPGRFSGRQFSNSRSEMNVSTLELGDSALYLCASSLVYRGANEKLFFGSGTQLSVL.

J is TRBJ2-7 and V is TRBV29-1, with D maybe TRBD2 (5 bases). Deletions cut 4 bases from V and 2 bases from J, with 24 bases between. The CDR3 runs 17 residues. Looked up from germline, CDR1 is SQVTM and CDR2 is ANQGSEA. The DNA for the CDR3 is TGCAGCGTTGTATTGGACCCAAACCCCTGGAGGCCCTACGAGCAGTACTTC. It yields the protein CSVVLDPNPWRPYEQYF.

The V gene is TRBV19, the J gene TRBJ1-3; D is ambiguous. Trimming took 3 bases from V and 0 from J, leaving 15 bases between them. The germline V gene encodes CDR1 LNHDA and CDR2 SQIVND (reference sequence). This CDR3 is 17 amino acids long. This CDR3 reads CASSILSQRSSGNTIYF. In DNA, the CDR3 is TGTGCCAGTAGTATTCTGTCGCAGAGGAGCTCTGGAAACACCATATATTTT. Using reference TRBV19 and TRBJ1-3 for the parts outside the CDR3, the full variable domain is DGGITQSPKYLFRKEGQNVTLSCEQNLNHDAMYWYRQDPGQGLRLIYYSQIVNDFQKGDIAEGYSVSREKKESFPLTVTSAQKNPTAFYLCASSILSQRSSGNTIYFGEGSWLTVV.

The CDR3 is CASSSGVIGELFF. DNA of the CDR3: TGTGCCAGCAGCTCAGGGGTGATCGGGGAGCTGTTTTTT. The chain employs TRBV11-3 and TRBJ2-2, with TRBD1 as a possible D gene (6 bases). The V gene lost 4 bases and the J gene lost 7 bases, with 10 bases spanning the gap. Germline V gene sequence: CDR1 SGHNT, CDR2 YENEEA. The CDR3 is made up of 13 amino acids.

The CDR3 sequence is CASSSLTSGVHYEQYF. Here the CDR3 DNA reads TGTGCCAGCAGCTCCTTGACTAGCGGGGTTCACTACGAGCAGTACTTC. This rearrangement joins TRBV11-2 to TRBJ2-7; 11 bases are a match to TRBD2. This CDR3 contains 16 residues. V lost 4 bases to trimming and J lost 3 bases; unmatched junction nucleotides: 8. Germline V gene data show CDR1 as SGHAT and CDR2 as FQNNGV.

The V call is TRBV18, the J call TRBJ2-3, with D uncertain. V was shortened by 3 bases and J by 0 bases, with 7 bases between the two germline ends. CDR1 and CDR2 from the germline V gene are KGHSH and LQKENI. The CDR3 extends over 14 amino acids. CDR3 sequence reads: CASSPSFSTDTQYF. The CDR3 nucleotides read TGTGCCAGCTCACCTTCCTTTAGCACAGATACGCAGTATTTT.

This rearrangement joins TRBV7-6 to TRBJ1-2; a possible D gene is TRBD1 (6 bases). CDR3 length equals 14 residues. Germline CDR1 reads SGHVS; CDR2 reads FNYEAQ. V lost 1 base to trimming and J lost 7 bases, with 13 bases between them. CDR3 loop: CASSLDRVAGGYTF. The CDR3 DNA sequence: TGTGCCAGCAGCTTAGACAGGGTCGCGGGTGGCTACACCTTC.

The V and J genes are TRBV2 and TRBJ1-5, with 8 bases that match TRBD1. The CDR3 has 14 amino acids. The trim removed 6 bases at V and 6 bases at J, leaving 7 bases unmatched. Looked up from germline, CDR1 is SNHLY and CDR2 is FYNNEI. The CDR3 DNA reads TGTGCCAGCAGGCAGACAGGGGAAGGTCAGCCCCAGCATTTT. It yields the protein CASRQTGEGQPQHF.

This chain uses TRBV24-1 with TRBJ2-1; 8 nucleotides agree with TRBD2. With 6 bases clipped from V and 4 bases from J, the junction kept 4 bases outside the gene matches. Per the germline V gene, CDR1 is KGHDR and CDR2 is SFDVKD. The CDR3 is 14 residues long. The CDR3 sequence is CATSPGGSYNEQFF. The CDR3 DNA is TGTGCCACCAGTCCGGGGGGGAGTTACAATGAGCAGTTCTTC.

This chain links TRBV29-1 with TRBJ1-1; TRBD1 is a possible D gene (6 bases). CDR3 length: 15 residues. Trimming stripped 2 bases from V and 5 bases from J, with 18 bases between. CDR1 SQVTM and CDR2 ANQGSEA come from the germline V gene. The CDR3 DNA is TGCAGCGTTGAACCCTCCAGGGGCAGAAAGACTGAAGCTTTCTTT. Amino acid sequence: CSVEPSRGRKTEAFF.